This is a list of T cell receptor beta chains from one sample in a study of cytomegalovirus exposure and HLA in healthy donors. This table comes from immunoSEQ multiplex PCR, and its TCRdb copy is limited to in-frame clones, with some not included. The table includes 200,000 to 250,000 clones, approximately 88% detected once. What was sequenced was PBMCs. The receptors originated from a woman in her twenties or thirties in good health and CMV-seropositive. The CDR3 runs from the conserved cysteine through the conserved F or W. The D gene is left open where the match is weak. Some rows mark clone size as missing; the rest say once, few, many or name a class of expanded clone.

v_call	clone_size	d_call	j_call	cdr3_nt	cdr3_aa
TRBV6-1	once	-	TRBJ1-1	TGTGCCAGCGCAAAGGGGCGCGAGAGGACTGAAGCTTTCTTT	CASAKGRERTEAFF
TRBV12-5	-	TRBD2	TRBJ2-1	TGTGCTAGTGGGCCGGGACTAGCGGGAGGGGATGAGCAGTTCTTC	CASGPGLAGGDEQFF
TRBV6-5	-	-	TRBJ2-7	TGTGCCAGCAGGAATAGGGGCCTCTACGAGCAGTACTTC	CASRNRGLYEQYF
TRBV27	-	TRBD2	TRBJ2-3	TGTGCCTCCCAGTGGACTAGCGGGACAGATACGCAGTATTTT	CASQWTSGTDTQYF
TRBV5-1	-	-	TRBJ2-2	TGCGCCAGCAGCCCGGACACCGGGGAGCTGTTTTTT	CASSPDTGELFF
TRBV6-5	once	-	TRBJ2-7	TGTGCCAGCAGTACTGGCCCCTACGAGCAGTACTTC	CASSTGPYEQYF
TRBV5-1	-	TRBD1	TRBJ2-1	TGCGCCAGCAGCTTGAATCGGGACAGGGGGATCAATGAGCAGTTCTTC	CASSLNRDRGINEQFF
TRBV6-5	few	-	TRBJ2-3	TGTGCCAGCACTCCAGCGGAGAACACAGATACGCAGTATTTT	CASTPAENTDTQYF
TRBV11-3	-	-	TRBJ2-7	TGTGCCAGCAGCTCCCGGGACACCTTCTACGAGCAGTACTTC	CASSSRDTFYEQYF
TRBV7-3	-	TRBD1	TRBJ2-7	TGTGCCAGCAGCGTGGACAGGGGGTCCTACGAGCAGTACTTC	CASSVDRGSYEQYF
TRBV5-6	-	-	TRBJ1-5	TGTGCCAGCAGCTTGGGCACAGGGCAAAACTTGCATCAGCCCCAGCATTTT	CASSLGTGQNLHQPQHF
TRBV6-5	-	-	TRBJ2-7	TGTGCCAGCAGTTACGGGGTTCCCTACGAGCAGTACTTC	CASSYGVPYEQYF
TRBV18	-	TRBD2	TRBJ2-5	TGTGCCAGCTCACCTCCACTAGCGGGAGGAGCGGAGACCCAGTACTTC	CASSPPLAGGAETQYF
TRBV7-9	-	-	TRBJ2-7	TGTGCCAGCGGCCGGGGGAACTACGAGCAGTACTTC	CASGRGNYEQYF
TRBV6-5	-	TRBD2	TRBJ2-3	TGTGCCAGCAGTTTCGCGGGAGTGAGCACAGATACGCAGTATTTT	CASSFAGVSTDTQYF
TRBV5-1	few	TRBD1	TRBJ1-2	TGCGCCAGCAGCTACTACCCGGGACAGGGTGATGGCTACACCTTC	CASSYYPGQGDGYTF
TRBV27	-	-	TRBJ2-1	TGTGCCAGCACGACGGGGAGACTGCACAATGAGCAGTTCTTC	CASTTGRLHNEQFF
TRBV29-1	-	-	TRBJ2-7	TGCAGCGTTAACCTCCGGGACGGTCTCTCCTACGAGCAGTACTTC	CSVNLRDGLSYEQYF
TRBV11-2	-	-	TRBJ2-2	TGTGCCAGCAGCACTCTCCGGGAGCCTTACACCGGGGAGCTGTTTTTT	CASSTLREPYTGELFF
TRBV4-1	-	TRBD2	TRBJ2-2	TGCGCCAGCAGCCACCCGAGCGGGAGAAGGGGCACCGGGGAGCTGTTTTTT	CASSHPSGRRGTGELFF